This TCR beta chain was captured by sequencing in a study of graft-versus-host responses after intestinal transplantation. As for the study in general: The whole recipient group had anti-thymocyte globulin induction followed by tacrolimus and steroids for around three years. Findings and caveats of the study: GvH clones turned up in recipient marrow; some had shown up first in ileum or blood.

Only in-frame clones appear in the TCRdb table, and some are missing; sequencing was by immunoSEQ multiplex PCR. The repertoire holds fewer than 150,000 clones, with more than 90% as singletons. Remarks on this clone: What it binds is unknown.

CDR1 and CDR2 (germline): SGHDT, YYEEEE. The CDR3 totals 13 residues. Trimming shortened V by 0 bases and J by 7 bases, and 8 bases separated the two germline ends. The sequence was collected from a human donor who received an intestinal transplant. Sequencing used unstimulated CD4+ T cells sorted from spleen or lymph node cells, obtained before intestinal transplant. The chain links TRBV5-6 to TRBJ2-1, with D uncertain. The CDR3 DNA reads TGTGCCAGCAGCTTGGTATGGGGAAATGAGCAGTTCTTC. Translating gives CASSLVWGNEQFF.